The entry below describes one T cell receptor beta chain. No antigen is known for it. The junction departs from the called germline gene at one end, perhaps through a read error. TCRdb reanalysed the 5' RACE reads using MiXCR and keeps one entry per CDR3 protein. The sample yields fewer than 450,000 distinct CDR3 sequences, 28% seen once. These data are taken from a study of identical twins' blood T cells. Study-wide findings and caveats: Top TCRbeta clonotypes were shared more with twin than unrelated donors.

Six healthy women, forming three identical twin pairs, donated samples. The germline CDR1 and CDR2 sequences are SGHTA and FQGNSA. The CDR3 consists of 16 residues. The receptor was isolated from a woman aged 18-49 years in good health. Sequenced sample: PBMCs. The V call is TRBV7-2, the J call TRBJ1-6; no reliable D call. CDR3 amino acids: CASSLSQIAYNSPLHF. The CDR3 bases are TGTGCCAGCAGCCTCTCCCAGATCGCCTATAATTCGCCCCTCCACTTT.